This TCR beta chain was profiled in a study of beta chain features in type 1 diabetes. Investigators reverse transcribed all isolated RNA, so they sequenced expressed TCRB transcripts. The repertoire was sequenced with immunoSEQ multiplex PCR; TCRdb's copy has only in-frame clones and lacks some. This sample has a few hundred thousand clones, with 12% to 15% found just once. Markers CD45RO/CCR7/CD25/CD127/CD95/CD27 served to sort CD4+ naive, central memory, regulatory and stem cell-like memory cells. Overall study findings and caveats: Among patients, naive, central memory and Treg TCRB repertoires appeared more similar than among healthy donors. VDJ junctions from patients with type 1 diabetes contained fewer insertions and more deletions. It was possible that PCR favored shorter templates, equally so in patients and controls.

In its sample, this clone was seen a few times. Its antigen is not known. The CDR3 sequence is 16 residues long. Germline V gene lookup returns CDR1 MNHEY and CDR2 SMNVEV (reference sequence). V was pared by 2 bases and J by 4 bases, with 15 bases between. The TCR was taken from a man aged 25-45 years in good health. The source material was central memory CD4+ T cells from blood. The chain has TRBV27 and TRBJ1-5, with D perhaps TRBD1 (6 bases). The CDR3 loop is CASSLRLGQGNQPQHF. CDR3 coding DNA: TGTGCCAGCAGTTTAAGGCTCGGGCAGGGGAATCAGCCCCAGCATTTT.